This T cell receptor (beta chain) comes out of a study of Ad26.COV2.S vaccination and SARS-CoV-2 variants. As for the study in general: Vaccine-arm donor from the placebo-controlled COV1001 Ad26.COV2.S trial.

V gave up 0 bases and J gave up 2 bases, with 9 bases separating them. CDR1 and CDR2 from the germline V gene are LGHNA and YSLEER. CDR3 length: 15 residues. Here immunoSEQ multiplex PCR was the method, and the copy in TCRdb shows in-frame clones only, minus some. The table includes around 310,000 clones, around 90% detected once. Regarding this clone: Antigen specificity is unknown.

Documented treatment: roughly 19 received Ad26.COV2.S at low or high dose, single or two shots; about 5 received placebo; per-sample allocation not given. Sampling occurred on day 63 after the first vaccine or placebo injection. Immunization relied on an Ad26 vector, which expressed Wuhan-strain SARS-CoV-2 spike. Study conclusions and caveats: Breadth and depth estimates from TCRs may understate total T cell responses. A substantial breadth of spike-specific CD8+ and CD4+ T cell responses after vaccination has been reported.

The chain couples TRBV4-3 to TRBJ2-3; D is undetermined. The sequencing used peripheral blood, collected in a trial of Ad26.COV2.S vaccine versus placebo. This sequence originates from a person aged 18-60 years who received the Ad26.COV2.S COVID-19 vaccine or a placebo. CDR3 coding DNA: TGCGCCAGCAGCCAAGATTTAACCCCCACAGATACGCAGTATTTT. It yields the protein CASSQDLTPTDTQYF.